This T cell receptor beta chain was retrieved from a study of post-analysis software for immune sequencing data. TCR beta libraries were prepared from cDNA with unique molecular identifiers. TCRdb re-called the PCR reads with MiXCR, one entry per CDR3 protein. Of about 200,000 distinct CDR3 sequences listed, around 30% are singletons. Regarding the study as a whole: Roughly 5 TRBV segments were significantly more frequent in patients than in controls. TRBV5-6, TRBV5-1 and TRBV20-1 were among these segments.

The V gene's germline CDR1 is LNHDA and CDR2 SQIVND (reference sequence). The length of the CDR3 is 14 residues. The V end was cut by 4 bases, the J end by 1 base, with 10 bases between. This clonotype was observed a handful of times. Its specificity is not known. This chain joins TRBV19 and TRBJ1-1; D remains unclear. The sequenced sample consisted of blood. The clonotype was recovered from a girl aged 2-17 years with multiple sclerosis. The chain's CDR3 is CASSTDLGNTEAFF. The CDR3 DNA sequence: TGTGCCAGTAGTACCGACCTGGGGAACACTGAAGCTTTCTTT.